The 31 T cell receptor beta chains below were found in one sample sequenced in a study of blood T cell repertoires in COVID-19. TCRdb's copy holds only in-frame clones and misses some; the assay was immunoSEQ multiplex PCR. The sample lists about 310,000 clones, roughly 90% seen once, with 3.5% to 4.5% in the top ten. Input material: PBMCs or T cells enriched from blood (not recorded which). The receptors come from a woman under 30 with acute COVID-19.

With respect to this clone: Different DNA sequences within this sample yield the same CDR3. This sequence joins TRBV12-3 or TRBV12-4 and TRBJ2-7, with D hard to call. The CDR3 is 12 amino acids. Trimming took 5 bases from V and 4 from J, leaving 9 bases between them. In nucleotides, the CDR3 is TGTGCCAGCAGTCCAAGAGGATACGAGCAGTACTTC. The encoded protein is CASSPRGYEQYF.

This clone was picked up a small number of times. The genes are TRBV5-1 and TRBJ1-1; TRBD1 matches at 11 bases. Germline CDR1 reads SGHRS; CDR2 reads YFSETQ. V lost 4 bases to trimming and J lost 5 bases; unmatched junction nucleotides: 7. The CDR3 covers 15 residues. CDR3 coding DNA: TGCGCCAGCAGCCCCGATGGACAGGGGGCTACTGAAGCTTTCTTT. Translation: CASSPDGQGATEAFF.

This clone has only a few counts. V is TRBV19 and J is TRBJ2-2; tentative D call: TRBD2 (6 bases). The CDR3 contains 13 residues. Germline CDR1 and CDR2: LNHDA and SQIVND (reference sequence). The V and J ends lost 4 bases and 7 bases respectively, with 10 bases between them. The CDR3 DNA reads as TGTGCCAGTAGTACGGGGGTCGGCGGGGAGCTGTTTTTT. Amino acid sequence: CASSTGVGGELFF. Supplemented by reference TRBV19 and TRBJ2-2, the full variable domain reads DGGITQSPKYLFRKEGQNVTLSCEQNLNHDAMYWYRQDPGQGLRLIYYSQIVNDFQKGDIAEGYSVSREKKESFPLTVTSAQKNPTAFYLCASSTGVGGELFFGEGSRLTVL.

The J gene is TRBJ2-7, the V gene TRBV15; 10 nucleotides agree with TRBD2. The germline CDR1 and CDR2 sequences are LNHNV and YYDKDF (reference sequence). This CDR3 comprises 16 residues. V shed 0 bases and J 2 bases; nucleotides not matched to a gene: 4. In DNA form, the CDR3 reads TGTGCCACCAGCAGAGATAGAACTAGCGGGGCCTACGAGCAGTACTTC. Protein sequence: CATSRDRTSGAYEQYF.

This rearrangement joins TRBV27 to TRBJ1-2; D is ambiguous. V was cut by 6 bases and J by 7 bases, with 15 bases left in between. The CDR3 is 13 residues long. CDR1 MNHEY and CDR2 SMNVEV come from the germline V gene (reference sequence). CDR3 sequence (DNA): TGTGCCAGCAGGACGGACCCCAGCGGTGGCTACACCTTC. As protein: CASRTDPSGGYTF.

In this sample, this clone turned up a few times. The gene calls are TRBV10-2 and TRBJ1-2; 9 positions agree with TRBD1. With V trimmed by 2 bases and J by 5 bases, 9 bases remained unmatched. Germline values: CDR1 WSHSY, CDR2 SAAADI. This CDR3 has 16 residues. CDR3 coding DNA: TGCGCCAGCAGTGAGCCCGGGACAGGGAGTCGGTATGGCTACACCTTC. The encoded protein is CASSEPGTGSRYGYTF.

The chain links TRBV10-3 to TRBJ2-7; 11 bases are a match to TRBD2. The CDR3 runs 18 residues. With 2 bases clipped from V and 2 bases from J, the junction kept 11 bases outside the gene matches. Looked up from germline, CDR1 is ENHRY and CDR2 is SYGVKD. Written as DNA, the CDR3 is TGTGCCATCAGTGAGAGGACTAGCGGGTACCGATTGACCTACGAGCAGTACTTC. The encoded protein is CAISERTSGYRLTYEQYF.

This clone showed up just once. The chain carries TRBV23-1 and TRBJ2-7; TRBD1 is a possible D gene (6 bases). TRBV23-1 is an ORF; its function is uncertain. This CDR3 contains 13 residues. V lost 11 bases and J 3 bases, leaving 17 bases between the germline ends. CDR3 sequence reads: CADRTVVDYEQYF. The CDR3 DNA is TGCGCCGACAGGACGGTTGTAGACTACGAGCAGTACTTC.

The gene calls are TRBV29-1 and TRBJ2-7, with D possibly TRBD1 on 6 matching bases. The germline V gene has CDR1 SQVTM and CDR2 ANQGSEA. V was clipped by 6 bases and J by 4 bases, with 13 bases between them. There are 12 residues in the CDR3. CDR3 coding DNA: TGCAGCGTCGCCTGGGGGCCATACGAGCAGTACTTC. Its translation is CSVAWGPYEQYF.

This chain connects TRBV7-9 to TRBJ2-1; 7 bases fit TRBD1. Germline trimming cut 5 bases from V and 5 bases from J; bases unmatched to any gene: 9. This CDR3 is 15 amino acids long. Germline CDR1 is SEHNR and CDR2 is FQNEAQ (reference sequence). The CDR3 DNA follows: TGTGCCAGCAGCCCTGACAGGGTTGTGGACAATGAGCAGTTCTTC. Amino acid sequence: CASSPDRVVDNEQFF.

The chain joins TRBV28 to TRBJ1-6; 7 bases fit TRBD1. This CDR3 is 15 amino acids long. V was clipped by 5 bases and J by 7 bases; unmatched bases: 8. The V gene's germline CDR1 is MDHEN and CDR2 SYDVKM. CDR3 DNA: TGTGCCAGCAGTCCGGGACAGTCACGGAATTCACCCCTCCACTTT. This gives the protein CASSPGQSRNSPLHF.

The CDR3 DNA reads as TGCGCCAGCAGCTCCTCCCGGGATATTTTTGATACGCAGTATTTT. As protein: CASSSSRDIFDTQYF. The chain recombines TRBV5-1 with TRBJ2-3; the D gene is possibly TRBD2 (5 bases). CDR1 is SGHRS and CDR2 is YFSETQ in the germline V gene. The CDR3 runs 15 residues. Trimming shortened V by 3 bases and J by 6 bases, and 17 bases separated the two germline ends. Based on the CDR3 plus reference TRBV5-1 and TRBJ2-3, the full variable domain is KAGVTQTPRYLIKTRGQQVTLSCSPISGHRSVSWYQQTPGQGLQFLFEYFSETQRNKGNFPGRFSGRQFSNSRSEMNVSTLELGDSALYLCASSSSRDIFDTQYFGPGTRLTVL.

This clone was seen a single time. The chain combines TRBV5-1 with TRBJ1-4; 7 nucleotides match TRBD1. This CDR3 contains 16 residues. Unmatched junction bases numbered 7, after V lost 2 bases and J lost 3 bases. CDR1 is SGHRS and CDR2 is YFSETQ in the germline V gene. CDR3 in DNA: TGCGCCAGCAGCTTAACAGGGGTGAGAGCTAATGAAAAACTGTTTTTT. It encodes CASSLTGVRANEKLFF. The variable domain in full, completed from reference TRBV5-1 and TRBJ1-4, reads KAGVTQTPRYLIKTRGQQVTLSCSPISGHRSVSWYQQTPGQGLQFLFEYFSETQRNKGNFPGRFSGRQFSNSRSEMNVSTLELGDSALYLCASSLTGVRANEKLFFGSGTQLSVL.

The chain has TRBV7-8 and TRBJ1-2; 10 bases agree with TRBD1. J was trimmed by 3 bases and V by 0 bases; bases with no gene match: 1. The germline CDR1 and CDR2 sequences are SGHVS and FQNEAQ. CDR3 length equals 15 residues. The DNA of the CDR3 is TGTGCCAGCAGCTTAGCGGGACAGGGGCACTATGGCTACACCTTC. As protein: CASSLAGQGHYGYTF.

This clone was seen a single time. The chain joins TRBV28 to TRBJ1-5; weak D call: TRBD1 (5 bases). The CDR3 runs to 14 residues. CDR1 is MDHEN and CDR2 is SYDVKM in the germline V gene. The V end lost 3 bases, the J end lost 3 bases, and 9 bases lay between the germline ends. The CDR3 bases are TGTGCCAGCAGTTTTAAGGGGATCAATCAGCCCCAGCATTTT. It translates to CASSFKGINQPQHF.

The V call is TRBV19, the J call TRBJ2-7; 8 positions match TRBD1. CDR1 and CDR2 from the germline V gene are LNHDA and SQIVND (reference sequence). This CDR3 is built from 13 residues. V lost 8 bases and J lost 2; bases outside the gene matches: 5. This CDR3 reads CASRDRLTYEQYF. The CDR3 DNA is TGTGCCAGTCGGGACAGGCTCACCTACGAGCAGTACTTC.

The gene calls are TRBV19 and TRBJ1-1; unclear D gene. Germline V lookup: CDR1 LNHDA, CDR2 SQIVND (reference sequence). CDR3 length equals 13 residues. Trimming took off 3 bases at V and 4 bases at J, with 9 bases between the two ends. The CDR3 sequence: CASSISVFTEAFF. The CDR3 DNA reads as TGTGCCAGTAGTATTTCAGTCTTCACTGAAGCTTTCTTT.

The chain combines TRBV28 with TRBJ2-7, with 10 nucleotides matching TRBD1. With V trimmed by 5 bases and J by 3 bases, 7 bases remained unmatched. The germline V gene has CDR1 MDHEN and CDR2 SYDVKM. This CDR3 region has 15 residues. CDR3 nucleotide sequence: TGTGCCAGCAGTCCTCGGACAGGGGGGGTCTACGAGCAGTACTTC. Protein sequence: CASSPRTGGVYEQYF. The complete variable domain, with remaining parts taken from reference TRBV28 and TRBJ2-7, reads DVKVTQSSRYLVKRTGEKVFLECVQDMDHENMFWYRQDPGLGLRLIYFSYDVKMKEKGDIPEGYSVSREKKERFSLILESASTNQTSMYLCASSPRTGGVYEQYFGPGTRLTVT.

The chain recombines TRBV27 with TRBJ2-7; 11 nucleotides align to TRBD2. Per the germline V gene, CDR1 is MNHEY and CDR2 is SMNVEV (reference sequence). V lost 6 bases, J lost 3 bases, and 7 bases stayed unmatched. The CDR3 runs 15 residues. In DNA form, the CDR3 reads TGTGCCAGCAGCCGCCCGGGACTAGCGGTCTACGAGCAGTACTTC. Encoded protein: CASSRPGLAVYEQYF.

V usage is TRBV19 and J usage is TRBJ2-2; D gene ambiguous. Trimming removed 1 base from V and 7 bases from J, with 10 bases in between. Germline V lookup: CDR1 LNHDA, CDR2 SQIVND (reference sequence). The length of the CDR3 is 14 residues. Written as DNA, the CDR3 is TGTGCCAGTAGTATAGCCAGGCCCAGCGGGGAGCTGTTTTTT. It codes for CASSIARPSGELFF.

This clone was recorded only once. This chain links TRBV6-5 with TRBJ1-1; weak D call: TRBD1 (6 bases). Germline-derived CDR1 and CDR2 are MNHEY and SVGAGI. There are 16 residues in the CDR3. V lost 2 bases, J lost 1 base, and 14 bases lay in between. The CDR3 DNA follows: TGTGCCAGCAGTTACGGTAGGGGGTCGGGGAACACTGAAGCTTTCTTT. Encoded protein: CASSYGRGSGNTEAFF.

The rearrangement uses TRBV19 and TRBJ2-1; 8 nucleotides line up with TRBD2. The CDR3 is made up of 14 amino acids. In germline, CDR1 is LNHDA, CDR2 SQIVND (reference sequence). V shed 4 bases, J shed 4 bases, and the junction held 3 bases outside the gene matches. CDR3: CASSNIAGYNEQFF. DNA for the CDR3: TGTGCCAGTAGTAACATAGCGGGGTACAATGAGCAGTTCTTC.

The chain has TRBV7-9 and TRBJ2-1, with 7 bases aligning to TRBD2. The CDR3 length is 15 residues. Germline CDR1 and CDR2: SEHNR and FQNEAQ (reference sequence). J was trimmed by 2 bases and V by 0 bases; bases with no gene match: 1. CDR3 loop: CASSLAREAYNEQFF. As DNA, the CDR3 is TGTGCCAGCAGCTTAGCCCGGGAGGCCTACAATGAGCAGTTCTTC.

The genes are TRBV28 and TRBJ2-7; possible D gene TRBD2, 5 bases. The germline V gene has CDR1 MDHEN and CDR2 SYDVKM. This CDR3 is 13 amino acids long. Trimming shortened V by 3 bases and J by 7 bases, and 13 bases separated the two germline ends. CDR3 sequence (DNA): TGTGCCAGCAGTTTGGACTCTTGGAGGGAGCAGTACTTC. It translates to CASSLDSWREQYF.

The chain recombines TRBV11-3 with TRBJ2-5; possibly TRBD1 for D (7 bases). Between the trimmed V and J ends, which lost 7 bases and 4 bases, there was a span of 19 bases. This CDR3 is 15 amino acids long. Germline V gives CDR1 SGHNT, CDR2 YENEEA. CDR3 region: CASTPTRQGAETQYF. CDR3 sequence (DNA): TGTGCCAGCACCCCGACTAGACAGGGCGCAGAGACCCAGTACTTC.

The genes are TRBV28 and TRBJ2-6; 8 bases are a match to TRBD1. V dropped 3 bases and J dropped 4; count of bases not matched to a gene: 8. CDR3 length: 17 residues. Per the germline V gene, CDR1 is MDHEN and CDR2 is SYDVKM. CDR3 region: CASSFSRTGPGANVLTF. The CDR3 DNA reads TGTGCCAGCAGTTTTTCCCGGACAGGGCCCGGGGCCAACGTCCTGACTTTC.

V is TRBV27 and J is TRBJ2-3; 7 nucleotides match TRBD1. V trimming: 7 bases; J trimming: 1 base; junction bases outside the gene matches: 8. CDR1 is MNHEY and CDR2 is SMNVEV in the germline V gene (reference sequence). CDR3 length: 15 amino acids. CDR3 residues: CASTRWTGGTDTQYF. For the CDR3, the DNA is TGTGCCAGCACCCGTTGGACAGGCGGCACAGATACGCAGTATTTT.

The chain combines TRBV7-9 with TRBJ2-3; D perhaps matches TRBD1 (7 bases). The V gene's germline CDR1 is SEHNR and CDR2 FQNEAQ (reference sequence). V lost 6 bases and J 2 bases, leaving 15 bases between the germline ends. This CDR3 region has 15 residues. In DNA form, the CDR3 reads TGTGCCAGCAGTCTACAGGGGACTTACACAGATACGCAGTATTTT. The encoded protein is CASSLQGTYTDTQYF.

The CDR3 sequence: CASSLLALAGGLEEQFF. CDR3 DNA sequence: TGTGCCAGCAGTTTATTAGCGCTAGCGGGAGGATTAGAAGAGCAGTTCTTC. The chain carries TRBV27 and TRBJ2-1, with 11 bases matching TRBD2. The CDR3 totals 17 residues. CDR1 and CDR2 (germline): MNHEY, SMNVEV (reference sequence). J lost 10 bases, V lost 1 base, and 12 bases had no gene match.

The chain has TRBV3-1 (or the pseudogene TRBV3-2) and TRBJ2-7, with 7 bases aligning to TRBD2. Looked up from germline, CDR1 is LGHDT and CDR2 is YNNKEL (reference sequence). V dropped 2 bases and J dropped 4; count of bases not matched to a gene: 5. The CDR3 is 14 amino acids. CDR3 coding DNA: TGTGCCAGCAGCCAATACGGGAGGAGGTACGAGCAGTACTTC. This translates into CASSQYGRRYEQYF.

V is TRBV28 and J is TRBJ2-1; D perhaps matches TRBD2 (6 bases). This CDR3 is 12 amino acids long. Germline V gene sequence: CDR1 MDHEN, CDR2 SYDVKM. V shed 6 bases and J shed 4 bases, with 7 bases lying between them. The CDR3 loop is CASRGGYNEQFF. The CDR3 DNA reads TGTGCCAGCAGGGGGGGATACAATGAGCAGTTCTTC.